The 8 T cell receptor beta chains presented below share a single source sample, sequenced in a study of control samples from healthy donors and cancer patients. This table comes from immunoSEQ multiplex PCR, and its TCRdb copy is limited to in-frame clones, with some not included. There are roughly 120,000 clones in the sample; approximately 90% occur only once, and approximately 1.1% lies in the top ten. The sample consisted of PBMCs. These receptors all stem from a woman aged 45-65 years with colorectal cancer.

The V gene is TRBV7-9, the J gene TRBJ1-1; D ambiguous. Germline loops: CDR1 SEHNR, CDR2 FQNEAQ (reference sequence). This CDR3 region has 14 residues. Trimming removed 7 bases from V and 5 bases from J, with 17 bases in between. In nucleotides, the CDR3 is TGTGCCAGCACCTCCTCGGGTTCGGGAACTGAAGCTTTCTTT. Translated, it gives CASTSSGSGTEAFF.

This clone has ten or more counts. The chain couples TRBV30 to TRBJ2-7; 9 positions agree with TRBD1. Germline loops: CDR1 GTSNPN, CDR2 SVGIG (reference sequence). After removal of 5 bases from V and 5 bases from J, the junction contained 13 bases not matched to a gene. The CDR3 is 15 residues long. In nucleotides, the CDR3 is TGTGCCTGGGAAACAGGGGGCGAACTACTTAACGAGCAGTACTTC. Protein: CAWETGGELLNEQYF.

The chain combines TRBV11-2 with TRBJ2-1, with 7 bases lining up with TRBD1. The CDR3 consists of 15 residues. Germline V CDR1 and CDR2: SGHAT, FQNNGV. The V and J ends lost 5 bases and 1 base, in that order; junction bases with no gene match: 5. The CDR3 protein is CASSGNRGSYNEQFF. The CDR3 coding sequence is TGTGCCAGCAGCGGAAACAGGGGTTCCTACAATGAGCAGTTCTTC.

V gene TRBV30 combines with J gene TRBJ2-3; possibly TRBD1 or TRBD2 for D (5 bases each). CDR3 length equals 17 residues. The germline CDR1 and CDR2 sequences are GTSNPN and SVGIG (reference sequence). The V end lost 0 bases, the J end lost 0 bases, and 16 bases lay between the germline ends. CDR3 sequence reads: CAWSVGIGGASTDTQYF. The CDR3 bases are TGTGCCTGGAGTGTAGGTATTGGGGGAGCTAGCACAGATACGCAGTATTTT.

For the CDR3, the DNA is TGTGCCAGCAGCCCCCGAATGGCTCAGCCCCAGCATTTT. This translates into CASSPRMAQPQHF. The J gene is TRBJ1-5, the V gene TRBV7-2; the D is unclear. CDR1 and CDR2 from the germline V gene are SGHTA and FQGNSA. V lost 5 bases, J lost 6 bases, and 11 bases lay in between. CDR3 length: 13 residues.

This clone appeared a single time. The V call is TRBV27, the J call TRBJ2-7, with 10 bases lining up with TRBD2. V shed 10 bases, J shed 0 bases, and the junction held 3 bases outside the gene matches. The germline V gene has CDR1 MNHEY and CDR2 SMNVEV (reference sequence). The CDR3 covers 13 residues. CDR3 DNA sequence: TGTGCCACAGGACTAGCGGTCTCCTACGAGCAGTACTTC. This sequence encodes CATGLAVSYEQYF.

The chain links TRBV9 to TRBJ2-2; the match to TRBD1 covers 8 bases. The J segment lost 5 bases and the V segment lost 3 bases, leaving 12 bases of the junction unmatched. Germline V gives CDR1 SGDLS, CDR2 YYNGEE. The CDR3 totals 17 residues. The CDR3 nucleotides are TGTGCCAGCAGCGCACGACGGACAGGGATCAAGACCGGGGAGCTGTTTTTT. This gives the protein CASSARRTGIKTGELFF.

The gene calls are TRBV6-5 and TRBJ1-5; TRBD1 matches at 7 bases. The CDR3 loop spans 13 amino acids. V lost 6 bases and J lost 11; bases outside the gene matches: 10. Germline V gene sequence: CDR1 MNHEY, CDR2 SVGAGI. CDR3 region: CASSVDRVQAQHF. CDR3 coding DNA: TGTGCCAGCAGCGTCGACAGGGTACAAGCCCAGCATTTT.